These T cell receptor beta chains were read from a single sample in a study of shared clonotypes between healthy human individuals. Using immunoSEQ multiplex PCR, the repertoire was profiled, and TCRdb retains in-frame clones only, with some absent. The sample comprises around 1,100,000 clones, approximately 80% of which are singletons, and roughly 0.83% rests with the top ten. The sequencing sample was made of memory CD4+ T cells from PBMCs. These receptors were collected from a man younger than 35 in good health. Some clones in this sample may be carry-over from other donors' samples. The CDR3 runs from the conserved cysteine through the conserved F or W. A D gene is named only where the DNA matches it firmly. Some rows mark clone size as missing; the rest say once, few, many or name a class of expanded clone.

d_gene: TRBD2; abundance: -; v_gene: TRBV27; j_gene: TRBJ2-5; CDR3nt: TGTGCCACCCGAAAGCGGGATCAAGAGACCCAGTACTTC; CDR3aa: CATRKRDQETQYF
d_gene: TRBD1; abundance: -; v_gene: TRBV27; j_gene: TRBJ2-2; CDR3nt: TGTGCCAGCTCATTGAGAGGGGGCGGAACCGGGGAGCTGTTTTTT; CDR3aa: CASSLRGGGTGELFF
d_gene: -; abundance: -; v_gene: TRBV4-3; j_gene: TRBJ1-5; CDR3nt: TGCGCCAGCAGCCAGAACAGGAATAGCAATCAGCCCCAGCATTTT; CDR3aa: CASSQNRNSNQPQHF
d_gene: -; abundance: few; v_gene: TRBV19; j_gene: TRBJ1-2; CDR3nt: TGTGCCAGTAGTATAGCCGTAAACTATGGCTACACCTTC; CDR3aa: CASSIAVNYGYTF
d_gene: -; abundance: -; v_gene: TRBV7-6; j_gene: TRBJ2-3; CDR3nt: TGTGCCAGCAGCTTAGAGGGGTTGGCGCAGTATTTT; CDR3aa: CASSLEGLAQYF
d_gene: TRBD1; abundance: -; v_gene: TRBV2; j_gene: TRBJ1-3; CDR3nt: TGTGCCAGCAGTCCCCCCACAGGGGAGGAAAACACCATATATTTT; CDR3aa: CASSPPTGEENTIYF
d_gene: TRBD1; abundance: -; v_gene: TRBV7-3; j_gene: TRBJ2-5; CDR3nt: TGTGCCAGCAGTTCACAGGGGGCCCGAGAGACCCAGTACTTC; CDR3aa: CASSSQGARETQYF
d_gene: -; abundance: few; v_gene: TRBV5-1; j_gene: TRBJ2-5; CDR3nt: TGCGCCAGCAGCTTTTTCGAGGGAAAAGAGACCCAGTACTTC; CDR3aa: CASSFFEGKETQYF
d_gene: -; abundance: -; v_gene: TRBV7-9; j_gene: TRBJ1-3; CDR3nt: TGTGCCAGCAGCTTGAGGACAACGAGCTCTGGAAACACCATATATTTT; CDR3aa: CASSLRTTSSGNTIYF
d_gene: TRBD2; abundance: once; v_gene: TRBV7-2; j_gene: TRBJ2-1; CDR3nt: TGTGCCAGCAGCTTAGCGACTAGCGGGATCGATGAGCAGTTCTTC; CDR3aa: CASSLATSGIDEQFF
d_gene: TRBD1; abundance: -; v_gene: TRBV6-1; j_gene: TRBJ1-3; CDR3nt: TGTGCCAGCAGTGTACTGACAGGGGTCCGAAACACCATATATTTT; CDR3aa: CASSVLTGVRNTIYF
d_gene: -; abundance: -; v_gene: TRBV7-9; j_gene: TRBJ1-1; CDR3nt: TGTGCCAGCAGCTTCGGGATGGGCACTGAAGCTTTCTTT; CDR3aa: CASSFGMGTEAFF
d_gene: -; abundance: -; v_gene: TRBV5-1; j_gene: TRBJ2-4; CDR3nt: TGCGCCAGCAGCTGGGGGGGCCCGGGGACCAAAAACATTCAGTACTTC; CDR3aa: CASSWGGPGTKNIQYF
d_gene: -; abundance: -; v_gene: TRBV28; j_gene: TRBJ1-2; CDR3nt: TGTGCCAGCAGTATTCAAACAGGGCCCTATGGCTACACCTTC; CDR3aa: CASSIQTGPYGYTF
d_gene: -; abundance: -; v_gene: TRBV4-1; j_gene: TRBJ2-3; CDR3nt: TGCGCCAGCAGCCCCCTTTTAGCCGGGAGCCAGGCAGATACGCAGTATTTT; CDR3aa: CASSPLLAGSQADTQYF
d_gene: -; abundance: few; v_gene: TRBV5-1; j_gene: TRBJ2-3; CDR3nt: TGCGCCAGCAGCTTGTACGACAGCCGCACAGATACGCAGTATTTT; CDR3aa: CASSLYDSRTDTQYF